This T cell receptor beta chain was sequenced for a study of cytomegalovirus exposure and HLA in healthy donors. Study-level results: The study recorded some 160 TCR beta chains that were cytomegalovirus-associated.

The PCR made use of 60 Vbeta and 13 Jbeta primers. TCRdb's copy holds only in-frame clones and misses some; the assay was immunoSEQ multiplex PCR. The sample lists some 140,000 clones, 80% occurring once. Remarks on this clone: Its antigen remains unidentified.

Germline V gene sequence: CDR1 ENHRY, CDR2 SYGVKD. J gave up 0 bases and V 3 bases, and 1 base lay outside the gene matches. The CDR3 spans 14 residues. V gene TRBV10-3 combines with J gene TRBJ1-1; TRBD1 agrees at 7 bases. The TCR comes from a woman aged 35 to 49 in good health and CMV-seropositive. Material for sequencing was PBMCs. The CDR3 DNA follows: TGTGCCATCAGTGATGACAGGGTGAACACTGAAGCTTTCTTT. Amino acid sequence: CAISDDRVNTEAFF.